This T cell receptor (beta chain) was sequenced in a study of blood T cells in healthy people across ages. General study points: Strong correlation linked observed beta diversity and percent naive T cells. The study regarded diversity estimates from one million T cells as underestimates.

Then a second PCR, running about 6 to 12 cycles, was carried out with a sample-barcoded 5' primer and a J-beta primer mix. TCRdb re-analysed the 5' RACE reads in MiXCR, keeping a single row per CDR3 protein. This table has around 1,000,000 distinct CDR3 sequences, 30% to 40% appearing once. The CDR3 has 15 amino acids. Germline-derived CDR1 and CDR2 are SQVTM and ANQGSEA. Trimming removed 1 base at V and 3 bases at J, with 15 bases between. PBMCs, at least 6.5 million per sample, were isolated. This clonotype was recorded a few times. Antigen unknown. This chain joins TRBV29-1 and TRBJ1-1; TRBD1 might be the D (6 bases). The specimen was blood. The origin of this receptor is a young man in good health. This CDR3 is CSVEAPGQYYTEAFF. CDR3 in DNA: TGCAGCGTTGAAGCCCCAGGACAGTACTACACTGAAGCTTTCTTT.